The T cell receptor (beta chain) under discussion was sequenced for a study of response to subunit inactivated influenza vaccine. Trimming removed 4 bases from V and 2 bases from J; junction bases left unmatched: 1. The CDR3 covers 15 residues. The germline gives CDR1 SEHNR, CDR2 FQNEAQ (reference sequence). One entry per CDR3 protein, called by TCRdb with MiXCR from the RT-PCR reads. The table records 650,000 to 800,000 distinct CDR3 sequences, 14% of them present only once. This clonotype was detected ten times or more. The rearrangement links TRBV7-9 to TRBJ2-1; 11 bases fit TRBD2. The sequences come from PBMCs from blood, collected approximately 15 days before vaccination. This TCR derives from a man aged 45 to 65 who received an inactivated influenza vaccine. The CDR3 spells CASSSLAGAYNEQFF. The CDR3 nucleotides are TGTGCCAGCAGCTCACTAGCGGGAGCCTACAATGAGCAGTTCTTC.